The entry that follows covers one TCR beta chain sequence. Its antigen is as yet unknown. The sample is drawn from a study of cytomegalovirus exposure and HLA in healthy donors. Study-level information: An analysis done earlier identified fewer than 140 million unique TCR beta sequences from approximately 170 million T cells. Study-wide points: Donor immune exposure was known only as CMV serostatus. Rare TCR sequences dominated, though some public TCRs recurred in many donors.

Researchers ran the PCR with 60 Vbeta and 13 Jbeta primers. Repertoires were generated with immunoSEQ multiplex PCR, while TCRdb's copy carries only in-frame clones and drops some. The sample consists of 120,000 or so clones, about 83% of them appearing once. Per the germline V gene, CDR1 is MNHEY and CDR2 is SMNVEV (reference sequence). The V and J ends lost 3 bases and 2 bases respectively, with 10 bases between them. The CDR3 spans 14 residues. V is TRBV27 and J is TRBJ2-5, with a tentative D call TRBD1 (5 bases). Input material: PBMCs. This clonotype was obtained from a man aged 25 to 40 in good health and CMV-seronegative. CDR3 loop: CASSFLGAQETQYF. Here the CDR3 DNA reads TGTGCCAGCAGTTTCTTAGGGGCTCAAGAGACCCAGTACTTC.